This T cell receptor (beta chain) is drawn from a study of T cell changes during pregnancy in multiple sclerosis. This clone was detected only a few times. TCRdb keeps only in-frame clones here, not all; method: immunoSEQ multiplex PCR. The data show about 67,000 clones, about nine tenths seen once. This CDR3 is built from 14 residues. The ends were cut back, 6 bases at V and 4 bases at J, with 10 bases in the middle. Germline assignment: CDR1 MNHNY and CDR2 SVGAGI (reference sequence). The sequenced sample was peripheral blood, obtained in the third trimester of pregnancy. The sequence was obtained from a female donor with multiple sclerosis, enrolled in a pregnancy study. The chain carries TRBV6-6 and TRBJ1-6; a possible D gene is TRBD1 (5 bases). CDR3 amino acids: CASSSRQYNSPLHF. In DNA, the CDR3 is TGTGCCAGCAGCTCGAGACAGTATAATTCACCCCTCCACTTT.